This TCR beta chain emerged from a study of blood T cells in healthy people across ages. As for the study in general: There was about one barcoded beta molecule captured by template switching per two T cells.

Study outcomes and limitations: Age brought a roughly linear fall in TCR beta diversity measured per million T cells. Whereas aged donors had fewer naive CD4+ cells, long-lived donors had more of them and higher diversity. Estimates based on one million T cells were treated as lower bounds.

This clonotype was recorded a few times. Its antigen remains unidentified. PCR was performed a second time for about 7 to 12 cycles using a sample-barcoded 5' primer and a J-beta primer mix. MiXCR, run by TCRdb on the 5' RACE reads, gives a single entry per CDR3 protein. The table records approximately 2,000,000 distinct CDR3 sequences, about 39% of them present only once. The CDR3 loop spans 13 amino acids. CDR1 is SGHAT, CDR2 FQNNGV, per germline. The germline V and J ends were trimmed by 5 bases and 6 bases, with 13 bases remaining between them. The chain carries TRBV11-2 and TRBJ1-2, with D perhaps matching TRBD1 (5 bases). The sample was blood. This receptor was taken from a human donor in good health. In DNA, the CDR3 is TGTGCCAGCAGCCAGACACAGGTGGATGGCTACACCTTC. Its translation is CASSQTQVDGYTF.